The next 3 T cell receptor beta chains were all read from a single sample in a study of T-cell reconstitution after alpha-beta-depleted transplantation in children. Unique molecular identifiers were built into the TCRbeta library. Each CDR3 protein is one row after TCRdb ran MiXCR on the PCR reads. The profile covers about 980,000 distinct CDR3 sequences, with around 30% appearing a single time and over 25% taken by the ten largest. The material was PBMCs, mostly from graft donor cells, obtained 360 days after TCRalphabeta/CD19-depleted stem cell transplant. The receptor set was obtained from a boy less than two years old who had a stem cell transplant for SCID, so the T cells may come from the graft donor.

This clonotype was detected only a few times. This rearrangement joins TRBV28 to TRBJ1-5, with 9 nucleotides matching TRBD1. Trimming cost V 5 bases and J 7 bases; bases outside gene matches: 9. CDR1 is MDHEN, CDR2 SYDVKM, per germline. The CDR3 runs to 15 residues. CDR3 nucleotides: TGTGCCAGCAGTACAGGGGGCGCGGATGGCCAGCCCCAGCATTTT. This sequence encodes CASSTGGADGQPQHF.

This chain connects TRBV12-3 or TRBV12-4 to TRBJ2-3; 8 bases agree with TRBD2. The ends lost 3 bases at V and 2 bases at J; junction bases unmatched: 13. The CDR3 has 18 residues. The CDR3, as DNA: TGTGCCAGCAGTTTGGAGCCCGGTGTTAGCGGGGTCACAGATACGCAGTATTTT. It yields the protein CASSLEPGVSGVTDTQYF.

This rearrangement joins TRBV7-9 to TRBJ2-5; TRBD1 aligns across 7 bases. CDR3 length equals 16 residues. V lost 5 bases, J lost 3 bases, and 12 bases stayed unmatched. In germline, CDR1 is SEHNR, CDR2 FQNEAQ (reference sequence). CDR3: CASSPDAGTVKETQYF. The CDR3, as DNA: TGTGCCAGCAGCCCAGACGCCGGGACAGTGAAAGAGACCCAGTACTTC. Complete variable domain (other parts from reference TRBV7-9 and TRBJ2-5): DTGVSQNPRHKITKRGQNVTFRCDPISEHNRLYWYRQTLGQGPEFLTYFQNEAQLEKSRLLSDRFSAERPKGSFSTLEIQRTEQGDSAMYLCASSPDAGTVKETQYFGPGTRLLVL.